This T cell receptor beta chain was sequenced for a study of T-cell reconstitution after alpha-beta-depleted transplantation in children. Trimming at V came to 7 bases and at J to 0 bases, leaving 9 bases not matched to a gene. Looked up from germline, CDR1 is SGHNT and CDR2 is YYREEE (reference sequence). This CDR3 region has 15 residues. Construction of the TCRbeta library involved unique molecular identifiers. MiXCR was run by TCRdb on the PCR reads, yielding one entry per CDR3 protein. This table has 400,000 to 500,000 distinct CDR3 sequences, approximately 10% appearing once. The rearrangement links TRBV5-4 to TRBJ1-2; TRBD1 agrees at 7 bases. This sequence was found in a human donor who donated a stem cell graft to a child with acute myeloid leukemia. The sequenced sample was PBMCs from the stem cell graft donor, obtained from the stem cell graft. The chain's CDR3 is CASLLTGQPNYGYTF. Here the CDR3 DNA reads TGTGCCAGCCTTTTGACAGGGCAGCCTAACTATGGCTACACCTTC. Complete variable domain (other parts from reference TRBV5-4 and TRBJ1-2): ETGVTQSPTHLIKTRGQQVTLRCSSQSGHNTVSWYQQALGQGPQFIFQYYREEENGRGNFPPRFSGLQFPNYSSELNVNALELDDSALYLCASLLTGQPNYGYTFGSGTRLTVV.